The subject of this entry is one T cell receptor (beta chain). The antigen remains undetermined. The data stem from a study of T-cell reconstitution after alpha-beta-depleted transplantation in children. Unique molecular identifiers were incorporated during preparation of the TCRbeta library. TCRdb itself ran the PCR reads through MiXCR, one entry per CDR3 protein. This table has some 840,000 distinct CDR3 sequences, 15% to 20% appearing once. General study results and limits: A year post-transplant, T-cell counts and diversity derived mostly from newly produced T cells. Reportedly, only several hundred clones from non-depleted graft cells drove alpha-beta T-cell counts at about two months.

The CDR3 runs 16 residues. Germline values: CDR1 SGHTA, CDR2 FQGTGA. V lost 1 base and J 0 bases, leaving 10 bases between the germline ends. The sequenced sample was PBMCs, mostly from graft donor cells, obtained 360 days after TCRalphabeta/CD19-depleted stem cell transplant. This chain connects TRBV7-3 to TRBJ2-1; the D gene is possibly TRBD2 (6 bases). This sequence was found in a male patient under 18 who had a stem cell transplant for acute lymphoblastic leukemia, so the T cells may come from the graft donor. For the CDR3, the DNA is TGTGCCAGCAGCTTAAGATACGGGAGCTCCTACAATGAGCAGTTCTTC. Amino acid sequence: CASSLRYGSSYNEQFF.